This passage covers 22 T cell receptor beta chains from one sample sequenced in a study. One entry per CDR3 protein, called by TCRdb with MiXCR from the 5' RACE reads. The sample carries roughly 69,000 distinct CDR3 sequences, 22% recorded once. The sample was memory CD4+ T cells sorted from a lymph node. The subset was: memory CD4+ T cells, CD4+CD45RO+CD25-. The source is a female donor with breast cancer.

This clonotype has a handful of counts. This sequence joins TRBV7-9 and TRBJ2-1; TRBD2 aligns across 8 bases. J was trimmed by 5 bases and V by 3 bases; bases with no gene match: 6. The CDR3 has 15 residues. CDR1 is SEHNR, CDR2 FQNEAQ, per germline (reference sequence). CDR3 loop: CASSFNSGAHNEQFF. The CDR3 DNA sequence: TGTGCCAGCAGCTTTAATAGCGGGGCCCACAATGAGCAGTTCTTC.

This clonotype was detected only a few times. This chain connects TRBV25-1 to TRBJ1-1; D may be TRBD1 (5 bases). Per germline, CDR1 MGHDK and CDR2 SYGVNS. The length of the CDR3 is 16 residues. V dropped 0 bases and J dropped 3 bases, with 14 bases sitting between them. DNA of the CDR3: TGTGCCAGCAGTGAATATGGGGGAGCGGGGGACACTGAAGCTTTCTTT. It yields the protein CASSEYGGAGDTEAFF. Combining the CDR3 with reference TRBV25-1 and TRBJ1-1 gives the whole variable domain EADIYQTPRYLVIGTGKKITLECSQTMGHDKMYWYQQDPGMELHLIHYSYGVNSTEKGDLSSESTVSRIRTEHFPLTLESARPSHTSQYLCASSEYGGAGDTEAFFGQGTRLTVV.

The chain joins TRBV5-1 to TRBJ2-7; possible D gene TRBD1, 6 bases. The ends were cut back, 4 bases at V and 6 bases at J, with 20 bases in the middle. The CDR3 runs 15 residues. CDR1 and CDR2 (germline): SGHRS, YFSETQ. The CDR3 DNA is TGCGCCAGCAGCATGGAACTGGGCAGGGGAAGCGAGCAGTACTTC. It specifies CASSMELGRGSEQYF.

This clonotype was recorded a few times. The V and J genes are TRBV11-2 and TRBJ2-5; D is perhaps TRBD1 (5 bases). CDR3 length: 15 residues. The germline gives CDR1 SGHAT, CDR2 FQNNGV. V lost 1 base and J 7 bases, leaving 16 bases between the germline ends. Here the CDR3 DNA reads TGTGCCAGCAGCTTAGGAGACAGATCCCTCGGGACCCAGTACTTC. This codes for CASSLGDRSLGTQYF. Full variable domain (outside the CDR3, taken from reference TRBV11-2 and TRBJ2-5): EAGVAQSPRYKIIEKRQSVAFWCNPISGHATLYWYQQILGQGPKLLIQFQNNGVVDDSQLPKDRFSAERLKGVDSTLKIQPAKLEDSAVYLCASSLGDRSLGTQYFGPGTRLLVL.

The chain uses TRBV5-1 and TRBJ2-3, with TRBD2 matching over 7 bases. The CDR3 runs 14 residues. V gave up 3 bases and J gave up 3 bases; unmatched junction bases: 4. Germline V gives CDR1 SGHRS, CDR2 YFSETQ. The CDR3 bases are TGCGCCAGCAGCTCGGGCGGGGGAACAGATACGCAGTATTTT. Translating gives CASSSGGGTDTQYF.

V is TRBV20-1 and J is TRBJ2-5; D might be TRBD1 or TRBD2, each matching 5 bases. The CDR3 sequence is 17 residues long. The V gene's germline CDR1 is DFQATT and CDR2 SNEGSKA (reference sequence). Trimming pared 1 base from V and 1 base from J, leaving 19 bases between. The CDR3 loop reads CSARVFGARIIQETQYF. CDR3 nucleotides: TGCAGTGCTAGAGTCTTCGGGGCCAGAATAATCCAAGAGACCCAGTACTTC.

This clonotype was detected only a few times. The chain couples TRBV11-2 to TRBJ2-7; a possible D gene is TRBD1 (6 bases). The germline gives CDR1 SGHAT, CDR2 FQNNGV. The CDR3 totals 10 residues. Trimming stripped 8 bases from V and 6 bases from J, with 8 bases between. CDR3 protein: CASGGLEQYF. CDR3 DNA: TGTGCCAGCGGGGGCCTCGAGCAGTACTTC.

V gene TRBV6-2 or TRBV6-3 combines with J gene TRBJ2-7; possible D gene TRBD2, 6 bases. Trimming shortened V by 2 bases and J by 5 bases, and 13 bases separated the two germline ends. The CDR3 loop spans 14 amino acids. From germline, CDR1 is MNHEY and CDR2 SVGEGT. The CDR3 coding sequence is TGTGCCAGCAGTTACCCGGGACGGAGGGACGAGCAGTACTTC. Its protein is CASSYPGRRDEQYF.

The V gene is TRBV6-2 or TRBV6-3, the J gene TRBJ1-5, with 8 bases matching TRBD1. V dropped 5 bases and J dropped 6; count of bases not matched to a gene: 6. Germline CDR1 is MNHEY and CDR2 is SVGEGT. This CDR3 comprises 14 residues. The chain's CDR3 is CASSPTGGTQPQHF. The DNA of the CDR3 is TGTGCCAGCAGTCCCACAGGGGGAACTCAGCCCCAGCATTTT.

This chain links TRBV20-1 with TRBJ2-7; D is possibly TRBD1 or TRBD2 (5 bases each). V gave up 1 base and J gave up 2 bases, with 9 bases separating them. CDR3 length: 13 residues. Germline V lookup: CDR1 DFQATT, CDR2 SNEGSKA (reference sequence). The CDR3 loop is CSARARDPYEQYF. DNA of the CDR3: TGCAGTGCTAGAGCCAGGGACCCCTACGAGCAGTACTTC.

The chain combines TRBV6-1 with TRBJ2-1; TRBD1 agrees at 8 bases. J lost 10 bases, V lost 4 bases, and 9 bases had no gene match. The germline V gene encodes CDR1 MNHNS and CDR2 SASEGT. This CDR3 has 14 amino acids. CDR3 sequence (DNA): TGTGCCAGCAGTGGTGACAGGGGCCGGTGGGAGCAGTTCTTC. This encodes CASSGDRGRWEQFF.

CDR3 amino acids: CASSQETSLGREFGEKLFF. CDR3 bases: TGCGCCAGCAGCCAAGAAACGAGCTTGGGAAGGGAGTTCGGTGAAAAACTGTTTTTT. The chain combines TRBV4-3 with TRBJ1-4; the D is unclear. Germline V gene lookup returns CDR1 LGHNA and CDR2 YSLEER. V was clipped by 0 bases and J by 7 bases, with 24 bases between them. The CDR3 consists of 19 residues.

The CDR3 DNA reads TGCGCCAGCAGCTTGGCGGGGGGGCCGAACACTGAAGCTTTCTTT. Protein product: CASSLAGGPNTEAFF. The genes are TRBV5-1 and TRBJ1-1, with a possible D match to TRBD1 (6 bases). Germline-derived CDR1 and CDR2 are SGHRS and YFSETQ. Deletions cut 0 bases from V and 1 base from J, with 10 bases between. The CDR3 has 15 residues.

This clonotype has at least ten counts. This chain joins TRBV7-3 and TRBJ1-6; D remains ambiguous. Trimming shortened V by 1 base and J by 7 bases, and 5 bases separated the two germline ends. In germline, CDR1 is SGHTA, CDR2 FQGTGA. The CDR3 sequence is 13 residues long. The CDR3: CASSLNQNSPLHF. The CDR3 bases are TGTGCCAGCAGCTTAAATCAGAATTCACCCCTCCACTTT.

This clonotype was counted between two and nine times. For the CDR3, the DNA is TGTGCCAGCAGCGTTGACACCAACTCCTACAATGAGCAGTTCTTC. It specifies CASSVDTNSYNEQFF. V usage is TRBV9 and J usage is TRBJ2-1, with D unresolved. The germline V gene has CDR1 SGDLS and CDR2 YYNGEE. The CDR3 length is 15 residues. The V end was cut by 2 bases, the J end by 0 bases, with 9 bases between.

This clonotype was seen more than once but under ten times. The rearrangement links TRBV7-8 to TRBJ2-7; D perhaps matches TRBD1 (5 bases). The germline V and J ends were trimmed by 5 bases and 3 bases, with 20 bases remaining between them. CDR1 and CDR2 from the germline V gene are SGHVS and FQNEAQ. The CDR3 totals 16 residues. CDR3 sequence: CASSQNVGQGSYEQYF. CDR3 bases: TGTGCCAGCAGCCAAAATGTGGGGCAGGGCAGCTACGAGCAGTACTTC.

This clonotype was seen only a few times. This rearrangement joins TRBV3-1 to TRBJ1-1; 7 bases match TRBD1. V trimming: 2 bases; J trimming: 6 bases; junction bases outside the gene matches: 6. Germline values: CDR1 LGHDT, CDR2 YNNKEL (reference sequence). The CDR3 has 14 residues. The CDR3 DNA sequence: TGTGCCAGCAGCCAAAGACAGGGCGTGGCTGAAGCTTTCTTT. This gives the protein CASSQRQGVAEAFF.

Only a few counts were recorded for this clonotype. The chain combines TRBV10-3 with TRBJ2-1; a possible D gene is TRBD1 (5 bases). The germline gives CDR1 ENHRY, CDR2 SYGVKD. Trimming took 0 bases from V and 6 from J, leaving 9 bases between them. This CDR3 has 14 amino acids. This CDR3 reads CAISESTARNEQFF. In nucleotides, the CDR3 is TGTGCCATCAGTGAGTCGACAGCCCGCAATGAGCAGTTCTTC.

This clonotype is a singleton in its sample. The chain carries TRBV20-1 and TRBJ1-1, with TRBD1 as a possible D gene (5 bases). Germline CDR1 and CDR2: DFQATT and SNEGSKA (reference sequence). V lost 2 bases, J lost 7 bases, and 17 bases lay in between. This CDR3 is 14 amino acids long. CDR3 nucleotide sequence: TGCAGTGCTAGACGCCAGGGATTTATTCATGAAGCTTTCTTT. Residues: CSARRQGFIHEAFF.

The V and J genes are TRBV6-1 and TRBJ2-5; 11 nucleotides agree with TRBD2. Germline loops: CDR1 MNHNS, CDR2 SASEGT. The CDR3 sequence is 13 residues long. The V gene end was trimmed by 4 bases and the J gene end by 5 bases; junction bases not matched to a gene: 0. The CDR3 loop reads CASSASGRETQYF. The CDR3 nucleotides are TGTGCCAGCAGTGCTAGCGGGAGGGAGACCCAGTACTTC.

This clonotype came up a few times. V usage is TRBV9 and J usage is TRBJ1-1; D uncertain. From germline, CDR1 is SGDLS and CDR2 YYNGEE. The CDR3 has 14 residues. V lost 0 bases and J lost 1, with 7 bases in between. The CDR3 loop is CASSVAERNTEAFF. DNA for the CDR3: TGTGCCAGCAGCGTAGCTGAGAGGAACACTGAAGCTTTCTTT.

V usage is TRBV5-1 and J usage is TRBJ1-1; D is possibly TRBD1 (5 bases). Per germline, CDR1 SGHRS and CDR2 YFSETQ. Trimming removed 0 bases at V and 1 base at J, with 16 bases between. The CDR3 is 17 residues long. This CDR3 is CASSLEGVYTGNTEAFF. DNA for the CDR3: TGCGCCAGCAGCTTGGAAGGGGTATATACCGGGAACACTGAAGCTTTCTTT.